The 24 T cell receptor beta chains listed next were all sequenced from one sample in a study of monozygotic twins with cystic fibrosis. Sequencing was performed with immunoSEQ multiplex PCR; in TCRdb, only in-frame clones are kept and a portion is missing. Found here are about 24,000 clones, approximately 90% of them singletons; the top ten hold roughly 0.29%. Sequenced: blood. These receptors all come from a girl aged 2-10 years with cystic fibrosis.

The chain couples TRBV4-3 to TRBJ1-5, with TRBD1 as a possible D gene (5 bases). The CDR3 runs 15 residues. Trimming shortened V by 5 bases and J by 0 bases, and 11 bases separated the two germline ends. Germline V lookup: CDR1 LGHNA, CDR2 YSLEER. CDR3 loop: CASSAEGNSNQPQHF. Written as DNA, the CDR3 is TGCGCCAGCAGCGCCGAGGGGAATAGCAATCAGCCCCAGCATTTT.

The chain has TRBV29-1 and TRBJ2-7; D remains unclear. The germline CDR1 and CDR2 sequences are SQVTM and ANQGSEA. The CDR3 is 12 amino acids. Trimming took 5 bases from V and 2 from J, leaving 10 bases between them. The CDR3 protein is CSVYSATYEQYF. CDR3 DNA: TGCAGCGTTTACAGTGCAACCTACGAGCAGTACTTC.

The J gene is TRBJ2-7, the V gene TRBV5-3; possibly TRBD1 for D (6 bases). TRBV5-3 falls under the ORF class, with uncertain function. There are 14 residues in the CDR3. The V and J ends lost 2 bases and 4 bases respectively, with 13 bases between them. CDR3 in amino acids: CARSFAGAFYEQYF. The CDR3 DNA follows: TGTGCCAGAAGCTTTGCAGGGGCCTTTTACGAGCAGTACTTC.

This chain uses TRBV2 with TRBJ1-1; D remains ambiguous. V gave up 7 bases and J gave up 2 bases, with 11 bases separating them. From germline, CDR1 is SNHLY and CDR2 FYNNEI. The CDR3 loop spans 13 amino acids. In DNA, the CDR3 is TGTGCCAGCAAATCTGACATTAACACTGAAGCTTTCTTT. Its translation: CASKSDINTEAFF.

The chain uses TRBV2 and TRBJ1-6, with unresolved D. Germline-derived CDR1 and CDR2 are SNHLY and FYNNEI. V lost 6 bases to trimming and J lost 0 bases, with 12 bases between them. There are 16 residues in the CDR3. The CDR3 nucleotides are TGTGCCAGCAGCGCCCAGGTGAACTCCTATAATTCACCCCTCCACTTT. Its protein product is CASSAQVNSYNSPLHF.

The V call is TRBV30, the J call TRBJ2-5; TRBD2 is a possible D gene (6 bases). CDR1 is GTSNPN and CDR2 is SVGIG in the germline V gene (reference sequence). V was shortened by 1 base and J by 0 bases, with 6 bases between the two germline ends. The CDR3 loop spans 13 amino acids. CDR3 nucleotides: TGTGCCTGGAGTGGGGGGGACCAAGAGACCCAGTACTTC. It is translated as CAWSGGDQETQYF. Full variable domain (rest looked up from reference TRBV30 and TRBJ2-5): SQTIHQWPATLVQPVGSPLSLECTVEGTSNPNLYWYRQAAGRGLQLLFYSVGIGQISSEVPQNLSASRPQDRQFILSSKKLLLSDSGFYLCAWSGGDQETQYFGPGTRLLVL.

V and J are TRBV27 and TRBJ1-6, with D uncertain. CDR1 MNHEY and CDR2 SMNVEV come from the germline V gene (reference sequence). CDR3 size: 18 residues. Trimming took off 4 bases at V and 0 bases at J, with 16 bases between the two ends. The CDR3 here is CASSSLLGISSYNSPLHF. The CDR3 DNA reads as TGTGCCAGCAGTTCCTTATTAGGGATAAGCTCCTATAATTCACCCCTCCACTTT.

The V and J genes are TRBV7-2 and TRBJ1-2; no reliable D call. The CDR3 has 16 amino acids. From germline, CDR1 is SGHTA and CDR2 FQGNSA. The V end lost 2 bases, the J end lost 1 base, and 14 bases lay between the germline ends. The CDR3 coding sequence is TGTGCCAGCAGCTTATCCCATTTCTCTCTTAACTATGGCTACACCTTC. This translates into CASSLSHFSLNYGYTF.

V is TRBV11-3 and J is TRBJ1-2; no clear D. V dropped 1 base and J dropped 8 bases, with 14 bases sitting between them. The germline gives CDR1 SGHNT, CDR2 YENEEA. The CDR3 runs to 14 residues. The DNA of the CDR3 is TGTGCCAGCAGCTTAGGTGGCAGGTTAGGAGGCTACACCTTC. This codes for CASSLGGRLGGYTF.

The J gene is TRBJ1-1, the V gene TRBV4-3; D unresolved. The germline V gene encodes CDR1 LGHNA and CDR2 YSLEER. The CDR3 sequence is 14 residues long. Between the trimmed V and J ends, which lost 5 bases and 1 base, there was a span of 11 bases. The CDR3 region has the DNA TGCGCCAGCAGCTACAACCCAGAGAACACTGAAGCTTTCTTT. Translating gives CASSYNPENTEAFF.

CDR3 nucleotides: TGTGCCAGCAGTGGACAGGTCCGGCAGCCCCAGCATTTT. It encodes CASSGQVRQPQHF. The rearrangement links TRBV2 to TRBJ1-5, with D possibly matching TRBD1 (6 bases). This CDR3 spans 13 amino acids. Per the germline V gene, CDR1 is SNHLY and CDR2 is FYNNEI. Deletions cut 4 bases from V and 7 bases from J, with 11 bases between.

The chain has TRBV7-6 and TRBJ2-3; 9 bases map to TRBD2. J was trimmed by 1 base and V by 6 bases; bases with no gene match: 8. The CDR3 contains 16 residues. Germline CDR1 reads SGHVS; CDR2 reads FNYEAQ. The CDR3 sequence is CASSLGGGVGTDTQYF. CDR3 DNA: TGTGCCAGCAGTCTAGGCGGGGGGGTTGGCACAGATACGCAGTATTTT.

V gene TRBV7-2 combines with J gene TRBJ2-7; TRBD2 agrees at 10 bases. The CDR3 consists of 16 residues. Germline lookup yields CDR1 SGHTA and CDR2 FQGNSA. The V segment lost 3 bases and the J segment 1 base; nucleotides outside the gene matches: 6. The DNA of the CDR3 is TGTGCCAGCAGCTTTACTAGCGGGGCCTCTTCCTACGAGCAGTACTTC. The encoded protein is CASSFTSGASSYEQYF.

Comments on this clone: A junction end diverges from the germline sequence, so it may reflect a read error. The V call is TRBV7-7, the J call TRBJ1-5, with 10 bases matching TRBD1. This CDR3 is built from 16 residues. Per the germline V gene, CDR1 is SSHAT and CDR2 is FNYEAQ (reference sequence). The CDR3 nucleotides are TGTGCTAGCAGCGGAGACCGGGACAGGGGTATTCAGCCCCAGCATTTT. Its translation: CASSGDRDRGIQPQHF.

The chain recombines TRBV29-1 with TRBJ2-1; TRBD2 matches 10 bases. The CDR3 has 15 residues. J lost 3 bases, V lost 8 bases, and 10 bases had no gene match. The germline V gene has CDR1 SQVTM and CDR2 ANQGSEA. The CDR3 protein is CSTMASGGNYNEQFF. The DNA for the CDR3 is TGCAGCACCATGGCTAGCGGGGGCAACTACAATGAGCAGTTCTTC.

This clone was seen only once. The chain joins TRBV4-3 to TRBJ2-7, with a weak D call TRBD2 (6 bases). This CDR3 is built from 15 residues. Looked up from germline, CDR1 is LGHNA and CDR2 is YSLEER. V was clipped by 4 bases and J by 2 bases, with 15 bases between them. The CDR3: CASSPRGASAYEQYF. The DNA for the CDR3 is TGCGCCAGCAGCCCCCGTGGGGCTAGCGCCTACGAGCAGTACTTC.

The CDR3: CASSYPGQGANYGYTF. CDR3 in DNA: TGTGCCAGCAGCTACCCAGGACAGGGGGCTAACTATGGCTACACCTTC. The J gene is TRBJ1-2, the V gene TRBV7-8; 10 bases agree with TRBD1. Germline V CDR1 and CDR2: SGHVS, FQNEAQ. There are 16 residues in the CDR3. V lost 4 bases to trimming and J lost 0 bases; unmatched junction nucleotides: 5.

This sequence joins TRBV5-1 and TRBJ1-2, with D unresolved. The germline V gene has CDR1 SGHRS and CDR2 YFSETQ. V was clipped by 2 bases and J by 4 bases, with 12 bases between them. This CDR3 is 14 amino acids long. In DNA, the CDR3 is TGCGCCAGCAGCTTCGGGGTAAGCGGCTATGGCTACACCTTC. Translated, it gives CASSFGVSGYGYTF.

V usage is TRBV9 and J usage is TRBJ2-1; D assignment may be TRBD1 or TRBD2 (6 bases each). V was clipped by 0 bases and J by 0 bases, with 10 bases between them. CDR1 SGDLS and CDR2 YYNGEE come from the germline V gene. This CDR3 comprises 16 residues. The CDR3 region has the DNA TGTGCCAGCAGCGTAGGGGGGGCAAGCTCCTACAATGAGCAGTTCTTC. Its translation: CASSVGGASSYNEQFF.

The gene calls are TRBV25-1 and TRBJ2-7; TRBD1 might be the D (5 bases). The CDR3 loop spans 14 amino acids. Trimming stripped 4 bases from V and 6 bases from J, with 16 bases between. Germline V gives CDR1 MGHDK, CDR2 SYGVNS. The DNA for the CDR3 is TGTGCCAGCAGTGCACCGACAGATTACCTCGAGCAGTACTTC. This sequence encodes CASSAPTDYLEQYF.

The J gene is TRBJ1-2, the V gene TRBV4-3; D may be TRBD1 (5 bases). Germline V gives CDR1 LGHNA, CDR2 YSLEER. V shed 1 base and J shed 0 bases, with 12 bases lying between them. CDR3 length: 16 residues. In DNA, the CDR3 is TGCGCCAGCAGCCAAGTCAAAGGGGCGACTAACTATGGCTACACCTTC. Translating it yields CASSQVKGATNYGYTF.

DNA of the CDR3: TGTGCCAGCAGTTACCGACGGGGCACTGAAGCTTTCTTT. Amino acids: CASSYRRGTEAFF. This chain uses TRBV6-5 with TRBJ1-1, with D hard to call. Deletions cut 2 bases from V and 4 bases from J, with 8 bases between. The CDR3 covers 13 residues. Looked up from germline, CDR1 is MNHEY and CDR2 is SVGAGI.

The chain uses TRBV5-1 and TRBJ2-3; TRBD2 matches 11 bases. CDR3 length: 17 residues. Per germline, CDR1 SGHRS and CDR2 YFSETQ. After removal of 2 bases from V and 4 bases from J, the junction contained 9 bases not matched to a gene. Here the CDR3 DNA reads TGCGCCAGCAGCTTACCTAGCGGGGGGCCGGGGGCAGATACGCAGTATTTT. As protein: CASSLPSGGPGADTQYF.

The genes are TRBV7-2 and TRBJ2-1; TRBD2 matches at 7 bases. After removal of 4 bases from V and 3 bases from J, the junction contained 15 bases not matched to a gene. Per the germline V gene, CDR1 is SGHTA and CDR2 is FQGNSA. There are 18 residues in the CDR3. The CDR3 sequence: CASSSESSLANNYNEQFF. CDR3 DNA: TGTGCCAGCAGCTCAGAATCGTCACTAGCGAACAACTACAATGAGCAGTTCTTC.